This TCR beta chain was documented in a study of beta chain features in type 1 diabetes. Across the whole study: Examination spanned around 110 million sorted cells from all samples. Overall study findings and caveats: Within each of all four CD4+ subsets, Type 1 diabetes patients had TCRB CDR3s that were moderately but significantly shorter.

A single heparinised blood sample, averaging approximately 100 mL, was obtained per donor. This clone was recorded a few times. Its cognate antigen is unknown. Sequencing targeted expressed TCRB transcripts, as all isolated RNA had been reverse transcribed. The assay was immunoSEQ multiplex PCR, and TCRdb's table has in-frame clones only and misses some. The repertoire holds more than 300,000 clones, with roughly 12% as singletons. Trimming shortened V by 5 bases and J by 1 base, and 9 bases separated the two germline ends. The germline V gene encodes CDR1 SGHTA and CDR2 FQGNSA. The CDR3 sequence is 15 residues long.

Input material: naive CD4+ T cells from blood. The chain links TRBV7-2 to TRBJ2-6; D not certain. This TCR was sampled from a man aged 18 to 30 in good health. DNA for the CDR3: TGTGCCAGCAGCCCTCCCGGGTCTGGGGCCAACGTCCTGACTTTC. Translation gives CASSPPGSGANVLTF.